This is a list of T cell receptor beta chains from one sample in a study of OX40 agonist ivuxolimab in advanced cancers. Some clones are missing from TCRdb's copy, which holds only in-frame ones; the method was immunoSEQ multiplex PCR. The sample shows about 18,000 clones, more than 70% of them seen only once. Sample: CD4+ or CD8+ T cells sorted from blood, taken in a trial of the OX40 agonist ivuxolimab. These receptors came from an adult with an advanced solid tumor such as melanoma, head and neck, liver or kidney cancer. The CDR3 runs from the conserved cysteine through the conserved F or W. The D gene is left open where the match is weak. Not all rows give a size; the values are once, few, many and, for expanded clones, a class.

clone_size j_call v_call d_call cdr3_aa cdr3_nt
- TRBJ1-6 TRBV10-2 - CASSDITGNHNSPLHF TGCGCCAGCAGCGACATTACAGGGAATCACAATTCACCCCTCCACTTT
- TRBJ1-1 TRBV5-8 TRBD1 CASSQGADTEAFF TGTGCCAGCAGTCAGGGGGCGGACACTGAAGCTTTCTTT
- TRBJ1-1 TRBV5-6 - CASSLEVGMNTEAFF TGTGCCAGCAGCTTGGAAGTCGGTATGAACACTGAAGCTTTCTTT
few TRBJ2-1 TRBV9 - CASSVGAGLRLPYNEQFF TGTGCCAGCAGCGTAGGAGCGGGTCTGCGGCTGCCCTACAATGAGCAGTTCTTC
- TRBJ2-1 TRBV28 TRBD2 CASRRLAGGIYNEQFF TGTGCCAGCAGGAGACTAGCGGGCGGGATCTACAATGAGCAGTTCTTC
once TRBJ2-1 TRBV28 TRBD1 CASSYRDRELNEQFF TGTGCCAGCAGTTACCGGGACAGGGAATTGAATGAGCAGTTCTTC
few TRBJ1-6 TRBV5-4 - CASSLVNSPLHF TGTGCCAGCAGCTTGGTCAATTCACCCCTCCACTTT
- TRBJ2-5 TRBV6-5 TRBD2 CASSPTSGAKETQYF TGTGCCAGCAGCCCGACTAGCGGGGCTAAAGAGACCCAGTACTTC
- TRBJ1-2 TRBV6-4 - CASSDTGRGGYTF TGTGCCAGCAGTGACACAGGGAGGGGTGGCTACACCTTC
- TRBJ1-1 TRBV7-8 - CASSLLPGGTEAFF TGTGCCAGCAGCTTACTCCCGGGGGGCACTGAAGCTTTCTTT
- TRBJ2-5 TRBV7-6 TRBD2 CASSLDLAGGPRETQYF TGTGCCAGCAGCTTAGACCTAGCGGGGGGGCCCCGGGAGACCCAGTACTTC
- TRBJ2-2 TRBV5-4 - CASSLGGGKTGELFF TGTGCCAGCAGCTTGGGTGGGGGGAAAACCGGGGAGCTGTTTTTT
- TRBJ2-3 TRBV19 - CASSGDTDTQYF TGTGCCAGTAGTGGGGACACAGATACGCAGTATTTT
- TRBJ2-1 TRBV27 TRBD2 CASSPSGGGGYEQFF TGTGCCAGCAGTCCCTCTGGCGGGGGTGGTTATGAGCAGTTCTTC
- TRBJ2-7 TRBV28 - CASSLAGLDYEQYF TGTGCCAGCAGTTTAGCGGGATTGGACTACGAGCAGTACTTC
- TRBJ2-3 TRBV19 - CASSIESPGTPYSSTDTQYF TGTGCCAGTAGTATAGAGTCCCCCGGGACACCCTACAGTAGCACAGATACGCAGTATTTT
medium-sized TRBJ2-7 TRBV7-9 TRBD2 CASSYSGSYEQYF TGTGCCAGCAGTTATAGCGGGAGCTACGAGCAGTACTTC
- TRBJ1-3 TRBV9 - CASSVGVPGNTIYF TGTGCCAGCAGCGTAGGGGTCCCTGGAAACACCATATATTTT
few TRBJ2-3 TRBV6-6 TRBD2 CASGASGIADTQYF TGTGCCAGCGGAGCTAGCGGGATCGCAGATACGCAGTATTTT
once TRBJ2-1 TRBV2 - CASSITPEQFF TGTGCCAGCAGCATAACCCCTGAGCAGTTCTTC
- TRBJ1-5 TRBV4-1 - CASSQGTEKQPQHF TGCGCCAGCAGCCAAGGGACAGAGAAACAGCCCCAGCATTTT
- TRBJ2-3 TRBV4-1 - CASSPYGAVGTDTQYF TGCGCCAGCAGCCCTTACGGAGCAGTGGGCACAGATACGCAGTATTTT
- TRBJ2-1 TRBV9 - CASSEWSGAGEQFF TGTGCCAGCAGCGAGTGGTCGGGGGCGGGCGAGCAGTTCTTC
- TRBJ1-5 TRBV6-5 - CASSYSGVDQPQHF TGTGCCAGCAGTTACTCTGGGGTGGATCAGCCCCAGCATTTT
few TRBJ2-3 TRBV30 TRBD2 CAWNRAGGSDTQYF TGTGCCTGGAATAGGGCGGGGGGGTCAGATACGCAGTATTTT
- TRBJ2-7 TRBV5-4 - CATDLPPRQYF TGTGCCACCGACCTACCCCCCCGGCAGTACTTC
- TRBJ1-1 TRBV15 - CATSRGVEGGMNTEAFF TGTGCCACCAGCAGAGGAGTCGAGGGAGGGATGAACACTGAAGCTTTCTTT
- TRBJ1-5 TRBV29-1 TRBD1 CSVSGGAGQPQHF TGCAGCGTCTCAGGGGGCGCGGGGCAGCCCCAGCATTTT
- TRBJ1-1 TRBV18 - CASSPPLGPLVTEAFF TGTGCCAGCTCACCACCGCTCGGACCCCTGGTAACTGAAGCTTTCTTT
- TRBJ2-7 TRBV5-5 - CASSLLHQGVGGEQYF TGTGCCAGCAGCTTGCTCCACCAGGGAGTGGGTGGCGAGCAGTACTTC
- TRBJ2-7 TRBV27 TRBD1 CASGPGQGYEQYF TGTGCCAGCGGCCCGGGACAGGGCTACGAGCAGTACTTC
- TRBJ2-7 TRBV7-9 - CASSPAYEQYF TGTGCCAGCAGCCCCGCCTACGAGCAGTACTTC
- TRBJ1-3 TRBV28 - CAAGSELGGSGNTIYF TGTGCCGCAGGTTCCGAATTGGGGGGCTCTGGAAACACCATATATTTT
medium-sized TRBJ2-7 TRBV27 - CASSLAGSYEQYF TGTGCCAGCTCCCTGGCGGGATCCTACGAGCAGTACTTC
- TRBJ2-2 TRBV28 TRBD1 CASSSLQTGERTGELFF TGTGCCAGCAGTTCCCTTCAGACAGGGGAGAGAACCGGGGAGCTGTTTTTT
- TRBJ2-3 TRBV20-1 - CSASLEDTQYF TGCAGTGCTAGCCTCGAGGATACGCAGTATTTT
few TRBJ2-7 TRBV28 TRBD1 CASSPRQGRLYYEQYF TGTGCCAGCAGTCCACGACAGGGGCGCCTTTACTACGAGCAGTACTTC
- TRBJ1-2 TRBV4-3 - CASSPPRGATNYGYTF TGCGCCAGCAGCCCGCCCCGGGGGGCGACAAACTATGGCTACACCTTC
- TRBJ2-1 TRBV12-1 - CASSLGGLPSYNEQFF TGTGCCAGCAGCTTGGGGGGACTTCCTTCCTACAATGAGCAGTTCTTC